Listed below are T cell receptor beta chains from one sample, sequenced in a study of T cell clones after liver transplantation. The data were produced by immunoSEQ multiplex PCR, yet TCRdb's version contains in-frame clones alone and is incomplete. The sample consists of about 99,000 clones, 82% of them appearing once. The source material was CD4+ T cells from blood, sampled before liver transplant. These receptors all come from a human donor who received a liver transplant. CDR3s leave out the opening cysteine and the closing phenylalanine or tryptophan.

v_call cdr3_aa
TRBV30 AWSWNSQQETQY
TRBV15 ATSRALGGDYNEQF
TRBV5-4 ASSLKQGAVNEQF
TRBV11-2 ASRNTRNSYEQY
TRBV10-3 AISDSYNEQF
TRBV6-5 ASSPLGQAFYEQY
TRBV30 AWSGQGAGEQY
TRBV6-5 ASSYEAAGGGTEAF
TRBV27 ASSFVSGGRDEQY
TRBV5-1 ASAAVDGYGYT
TRBV11-2 ASSLVELADYEQY
TRBV18 ASSLRAGVSSYEQY
TRBV7-2 ASSLRRETQY
TRBV15 ATSRQAGWKQETQY
TRBV6-5 ASSYEGTDNSPLH
TRBV7-9 ASSPSGNYNEQF
TRBV4-2 ASSQEASGGARQAQY
TRBV5-1 ASSLGGTSYEQY
TRBV14 ASSHDLFGYNTEAF
TRBV7-2 ASSFSGVGAF
TRBV30 AWSGQPYEQY
TRBV16 ASSPPRGKQDYGYT
TRBV5-1 ASRLQMNTEAF
TRBV6-1 ASSAYRAMNTEAF
TRBV29-1 SVGPGSYEQY
TRBV7-2 ATLVLKGRPSMNTEAF
TRBV7-6 ASSRGSGNTIY
TRBV7-2 ASSLGGRGGTEAF
TRBV6-5 ASNLQGPGEKLF
TRBV28 ASSYGTGARNEQF
TRBV5-1 ASSLRSQETQY
TRBV6-6 ASSPSGGNTEAF
TRBV4-2 ASSQDVTAGELF
TRBV2 ASSAYRGYGYT
TRBV2 ASSEERGYT
TRBV30 AWSPSDQPQH
TRBV18 ASSATSPLYTGELF
TRBV2 ASQKGSAGRRVDTQY
TRBV30 AWSYGTGQQPQH
TRBV5-1 ASSHYAANEKLF
TRBV2 ASSLTGNNSPLH
TRBV6-1 ASSEGRPGQIGRNIQY
TRBV6-6 ASSYGTNPSPLH
TRBV7-2 ASSRGGAQETQY
TRBV5-1 ASSWQFSTELAPYNEQF
TRBV5-1 ASSLRSSTVKSDTEAF
TRBV5-6 ASSEPGTVKTQY